Presented here are 16 T cell receptor beta chains from one specimen sequenced in a study of identical twins. TCRdb used MiXCR to reprocess the 5' RACE reads, holding one entry per CDR3 protein. The sample records approximately 210,000 distinct CDR3 sequences, roughly a tenth being singletons. The sample comprised memory (CD45RO+) T cells sorted from blood. The receptor set was obtained from a woman aged 18-29 years in good health.

CDR3 amino acids: CSARGTGRDDEQFF. In DNA, the CDR3 is TGCAGTGCTAGGGGGACAGGCCGCGACGATGAGCAGTTCTTC. The V gene is TRBV20-1, the J gene TRBJ2-1; 8 bases fit TRBD1. With V trimmed by 3 bases and J by 8 bases, 9 bases remained unmatched. Germline values: CDR1 DFQATT, CDR2 SNEGSKA (reference sequence). There are 14 residues in the CDR3.

A few counts support this clonotype. This chain uses TRBV21-1 with TRBJ2-7; the table's D call TRBD1 went unverified against the DNA. TRBV21-1 is marked as a pseudogene. The CDR3 is 15 residues long. In DNA, the CDR3 is TGTGCCAGCAGCCATCCGGGACGATCAACCTACGAGCAGTACTTC. Translating gives CASSHPGRSTYEQYF.

This chain links TRBV3-1 with TRBJ2-1; 12 bases line up with TRBD2. CDR3 length equals 18 residues. Trimming took 4 bases from V and 7 from J; bases not matched to a gene: 14. Germline assignment: CDR1 LGHDT and CDR2 YNNKEL (reference sequence). CDR3: CASSPQTLLAGGLNEQFF. CDR3 in DNA: TGTGCCAGCAGCCCCCAAACACTCCTAGCGGGGGGGCTAAATGAGCAGTTCTTC.

CDR3 sequence (DNA): TGCAGTGCTAGAGATCTCGGCAGGACCAACACCGGGGAGCTGTTTTTT. Residues: CSARDLGRTNTGELFF. The chain combines TRBV20-1 with TRBJ2-2, with D unclear. Trimming left V 0 bases short and J 2 bases short, with 13 bases between. CDR1 and CDR2 from the germline V gene are DFQATT and SNEGSKA (reference sequence). This CDR3 contains 16 residues.

This clonotype occurred a few times. The rearrangement joins TRBV14 to TRBJ2-5; D unclear. V was shortened by 0 bases and J by 1 base, with 9 bases between the two germline ends. This CDR3 has 15 residues. CDR1 and CDR2 from the germline V gene are SGHDN and FVKESK. Here the CDR3 reads CASSQDVRTQETQYF. CDR3 DNA: TGTGCCAGCAGCCAAGACGTCAGGACCCAAGAGACCCAGTACTTC.

This chain uses TRBV7-2 with TRBJ2-4; TRBD1 matches 9 bases. CDR1 SGHTA and CDR2 FQGNSA come from the germline V gene. This CDR3 region has 13 residues. Germline trimming cut 5 bases from V and 7 bases from J; bases unmatched to any gene: 3. CDR3: CASSVDRGNIQYF. The CDR3 DNA follows: TGTGCCAGCAGCGTCGACAGGGGGAACATTCAGTACTTC.

This clonotype was seen only a few times. This sequence joins TRBV6-1 and TRBJ2-7, with 7 bases aligning to TRBD2. Germline trimming cut 6 bases from V and 4 bases from J; bases unmatched to any gene: 12. Germline CDR1 reads MNHNS; CDR2 reads SASEGT. This CDR3 contains 15 residues. CDR3 DNA: TGTGCCAGCAGCCAGGGTGGGGGGGATTGGTACGAGCAGTACTTC. Its translation: CASSQGGGDWYEQYF.

The chain carries TRBV11-2 and TRBJ2-1, with TRBD1 matching 7 bases. V lost 1 base to trimming and J lost 2 bases; unmatched junction nucleotides: 11. The germline V gene encodes CDR1 SGHAT and CDR2 FQNNGV. The CDR3 loop spans 18 amino acids. The CDR3 loop is CASSLGVPRDRAYNEQFF. The CDR3 DNA is TGTGCCAGCAGCTTAGGGGTACCCCGGGACAGAGCCTACAATGAGCAGTTCTTC.

This clonotype has a handful of counts. This sequence joins TRBV20-1 and TRBJ2-2; D perhaps matches TRBD2 (6 bases). CDR3 size: 14 residues. V was clipped by 5 bases and J by 5 bases, with 15 bases between them. The germline V gene has CDR1 DFQATT and CDR2 SNEGSKA (reference sequence). As DNA, the CDR3 is TGCAGTGCTGACTCGGGACTCATAACCGGGGAGCTGTTTTTT. Its translation is CSADSGLITGELFF.

This clonotype was recorded a few times. The junction does not match germline at one end; this may be a read error. The chain links TRBV7-7 to TRBJ2-1, with D tentatively TRBD1 (5 bases). The germline V gene has CDR1 SSHAT and CDR2 FNYEAQ (reference sequence). There are 13 residues in the CDR3. The CDR3 protein is CASSLSGAWEQFF. The DNA for the CDR3 is TGTGCTAGCAGCTTATCTGGGGCTTGGGAGCAGTTCTTC.

The chain has TRBV6-5 and TRBJ2-7, with TRBD2 identical over 9 bases. Germline-derived CDR1 and CDR2 are MNHEY and SVGAGI. Trimming cost V 8 bases and J 12 bases; bases outside gene matches: 8. CDR3 length: 11 residues. CDR3 residues: CASGPSGIWYF. The CDR3 coding sequence is TGTGCCAGCGGGCCTAGCGGGATTTGGTACTTC.

The table lists this clonotype with many counts. This chain connects TRBV7-2 to TRBJ2-7; D remains unclear. V was clipped by 3 bases and J by 0 bases, with 15 bases between them. The CDR3 length is 16 residues. The V gene's germline CDR1 is SGHTA and CDR2 FQGNSA. The CDR3: CASSFRKTSSSYEQYF. CDR3 bases: TGTGCCAGCAGCTTCAGGAAGACTTCGAGCTCCTACGAGCAGTACTTC.

This clonotype was observed a handful of times. This chain connects TRBV7-9 to TRBJ2-6, with D uncertain. CDR1 SEHNR and CDR2 FQNEAQ come from the germline V gene (reference sequence). This CDR3 spans 15 amino acids. Trimming took 7 bases from V and 1 from J, leaving 11 bases between them. The CDR3 region is CASTSANSGANVLTF. The CDR3 DNA reads as TGTGCCAGCACCTCCGCCAATTCTGGGGCCAACGTCCTGACTTTC.

This clonotype was seen a handful of times. The chain combines TRBV7-9 with TRBJ1-4; 8 nucleotides align to TRBD1. CDR3 length: 15 residues. The germline gives CDR1 SEHNR, CDR2 FQNEAQ (reference sequence). After removal of 4 bases from V and 11 bases from J, the junction contained 12 bases not matched to a gene. The CDR3 reads CASSSSGTGGGKLFF. The CDR3 DNA reads TGTGCCAGCAGCTCCTCCGGGACAGGCGGTGGGAAACTGTTTTTT.

This clonotype occurred a few times. The rearrangement links TRBV12-3 or TRBV12-4 to TRBJ2-1; D gene ambiguous. The V gene lost 4 bases and the J gene lost 1 base, with 8 bases spanning the gap. CDR3 length equals 14 residues. CDR3 sequence: CASSSSYSYNEQFF. As DNA, the CDR3 is TGTGCCAGCAGTTCCAGTTATTCCTACAATGAGCAGTTCTTC.

A few counts support this clonotype. The chain employs TRBV15 and TRBJ2-7, with 12 bases that match TRBD2. The CDR3 runs to 16 residues. With 1 base clipped from V and 4 bases from J, the junction kept 5 bases outside the gene matches. The germline V gene encodes CDR1 LNHNV and CDR2 YYDKDF (reference sequence). The CDR3 sequence is CATSRGRLAGGYEQYF. CDR3 DNA sequence: TGTGCCACCAGCAGAGGCCGTCTAGCGGGAGGGTACGAGCAGTACTTC.